The rows below give T cell receptor beta chains drawn from one sample of a study of identical twins. TCRdb re-called the 5' RACE reads with MiXCR, one entry per CDR3 protein. The data show hundreds of thousands of distinct CDR3 sequences, approximately 9% seen once. The sample was also linked to a second study, of yellow fever vaccine responses in identical twins.

The sequencing sample was made of PBMCs. These TCRs come from a woman aged 18-30 years in good health. Both conserved end residues are part of each CDR3. Fields, in order: D gene, V gene, clone size, J gene, CDR3 DNA, CDR3 protein. The D gene is left open where the match is weak. A row's size may be missing; if present it is once, few, many or a size class.

TRBD2	TRBV5-1	many	TRBJ2-1	TGCGCCAGCAGCTTGGGACTAGCGGGAGTACTTGAGCAGTTCTTC	CASSLGLAGVLEQFF
TRBD2	TRBV15	few	TRBJ2-1	TGTGCCACCAGCAGAGACCGGGCGAGCGGGGGTTACAATGAGCAGTTCTTC	CATSRDRASGGYNEQFF
TRBD2	TRBV20-1	.	TRBJ2-5	TGCAGTGTACGAAAGGGGACTAGCGGGAGGTCGGAGACCCAGTACTTC	CSVRKGTSGRSETQYF
.	TRBV3-1	many	TRBJ2-3	TGTGCCAGCAGCCTAGGCCTCGAGAATACGCAGTATTTT	CASSLGLENTQYF
.	TRBV5-1	.	TRBJ1-2	TGCGCCAGCGGAAAGACTCTTCCGTCTGAGGGCTACACCTTC	CASGKTLPSEGYTF
.	TRBV2	many	TRBJ2-1	TGTGCCAGCAGGGGGCGCGTCTACAATGAGCAGTTCTTC	CASRGRVYNEQFF
.	TRBV12-3/TRBV12-4	many	TRBJ2-5	TGTGCCAGCAGTTTCTTGGGTGGGGAGACCCAGTACTTC	CASSFLGGETQYF
.	TRBV24-1	.	TRBJ2-5	TGTGCCACCAGTGATTTTGGTGGGGGGATACAAGAGACCCAGTACTTC	CATSDFGGGIQETQYF
TRBD2	TRBV10-3	many	TRBJ2-7	TGTGCCATACAGCGGGAGCCTGCCTACGAGCAGTACTTC	CAIQREPAYEQYF
TRBD2	TRBV6-4	few	TRBJ2-1	TGTGCCAGCAGTTCCGGACTAGCGGCCAATGAGCAGTTCTTC	CASSSGLAANEQFF
TRBD2	TRBV7-8	few	TRBJ2-2	TGTGCCAGCAGCTTCTTGACTAGCGAAGACACCGGGGAGCTGTTTTTT	CASSFLTSEDTGELFF
.	TRBV7-2	.	TRBJ2-3	TGTGCCAGCAGCTTAGAGAGGGGGAGCCTTGCAGATACGCAGTATTTT	CASSLERGSLADTQYF
.	TRBV5-1	few	TRBJ2-2	TGCGCCAGCAGCCTAGTCCCCGGCTCGGACAGCGGGGAGCTGTTTTTT	CASSLVPGSDSGELFF
TRBD1	TRBV27	few	TRBJ2-7	TGTGCCAGCAGTCCGGGGGACAGGGAGGACGAGCAGTACTTC	CASSPGDREDEQYF
TRBD2	TRBV12-3/TRBV12-4	.	TRBJ2-1	TGTGCCAGCAGTTTGGCTAGCGGGGGAGGGAATGAGCAGTTCTTC	CASSLASGGGNEQFF
TRBD2	TRBV6-4	.	TRBJ2-3	TGTGCCAGCAGTGACCAGCGGGGGGGGGCAGATACGCAGTATTTT	CASSDQRGGADTQYF
TRBD1	TRBV5-1	many	TRBJ2-7	TGCGCCAGCAGCTTCCTAGGGGGCCACGAGCAGTACTTC	CASSFLGGHEQYF
.	TRBV4-3	many	TRBJ2-2	TGCGCCAGCAGCCAGGACCGTATAATGGGGAGTTTATCCACCGGGGAGCTGTTTTTT	CASSQDRIMGSLSTGELFF
TRBD2	TRBV6-1	many	TRBJ2-1	TGTGCCAGCAGTAGCACTAGCGGCTACAATGAGCAGTTCTTC	CASSSTSGYNEQFF
TRBD1	TRBV7-2	.	TRBJ1-1	TGTGCCAGCAGCTTATGGGACAGGGGGCCTGAAGCTTTCTTT	CASSLWDRGPEAFF
TRBD2	TRBV27	.	TRBJ2-7	TGTGCCAGCGGACTAGCGGGAGGGGTTTACGAGCAGTACTTC	CASGLAGGVYEQYF
.	TRBV7-2	.	TRBJ2-5	TGTGCCAGCAGCTTAACTAGATCAGAGACCCAGTACTTC	CASSLTRSETQYF
.	TRBV7-8	.	TRBJ2-7	TGTGCCAGCAGCTTATTGGACAGAGACTACGAGCAGTACTTC	CASSLLDRDYEQYF
.	TRBV7-2	.	TRBJ2-7	TGTGCCAGCAGGATGACTAGCTACGAGCAGTACTTC	CASRMTSYEQYF
.	TRBV6-1	many	TRBJ1-6	TGTGCCAGCAAGGGCAGGGGAAATTCACCCCTCCACTTT	CASKGRGNSPLHF
.	TRBV29-1	many	TRBJ2-3	TGCAGCGTTGGGACTAACACAGATACGCAGTATTTT	CSVGTNTDTQYF